The sequence of this T cell receptor beta chain was determined in a study of naive and memory T cell subsets. General study findings and limits: A few larger clonotypes appeared in naive repertoires, especially CD8, possibly memory cells re-expressing CD45RA. In CD4 and CD8 cells, diversity dropped from naive through EMRA. Findings for naive and memory subsets could not be checked against ground truth.

An equimolar mix of two oligonucleotides served as the beta constant-region primer for TRBC1 and TRBC2. Ligated cDNA was amplified by four rounds of PCR with nested alpha and beta constant-region primers and SP2. One entry per CDR3 protein, called by TCRdb with MiXCR from the UMI-ligation and nested PCR reads. The sample consists of approximately 150,000 distinct CDR3 sequences, 15% to 25% of them appearing once. In germline, CDR1 is MNHEY, CDR2 SVGAGI. The J segment lost 2 bases and the V segment lost 2 bases, leaving 0 bases of the junction unmatched. This CDR3 is built from 14 residues. In the case of this clonotype: Its antigen is undetermined.

The V and J genes are TRBV6-5 and TRBJ2-7; 10 bases match TRBD1. The sample taken for sequencing was naive CD8+ T cells from blood. The TCR sequence derives from a human donor in good health. The CDR3 here is CASSYGQGAYEQYF. The CDR3 region has the DNA TGTGCCAGCAGTTACGGACAGGGGGCCTACGAGCAGTACTTC.